This passage covers 15 T cell receptor beta chains from one sample sequenced in a study of T cell changes during pregnancy in multiple sclerosis. Clones were sequenced by immunoSEQ multiplex PCR, and TCRdb holds only the in-frame ones, with some missing. The sample contains about 64,000 clones, about 96% of which appear only once. The source material was CD8+ T cells from peripheral blood mononuclear cells, sampled after pregnancy. Every receptor here comes from a female donor with multiple sclerosis, enrolled in a pregnancy study.

The count of this clone is one. The V gene is TRBV27, the J gene TRBJ2-1, with D perhaps matching TRBD1 (6 bases). Germline assignment: CDR1 MNHEY and CDR2 SMNVEV (reference sequence). Trimming stripped 5 bases from V and 6 bases from J, with 14 bases between. CDR3 size: 14 residues. Here the CDR3 DNA reads TGTGCCAGCAGTAGGGGGAGCCGCCTCAATGAGCAGTTCTTC. It encodes CASSRGSRLNEQFF.

V gene TRBV5-4 combines with J gene TRBJ2-7; 8 nucleotides agree with TRBD2. Losses at the gene ends were 2 bases for V and 0 bases for J; bases not matched to a gene: 4. The length of the CDR3 is 15 residues. Looked up from germline, CDR1 is SGHNT and CDR2 is YYREEE (reference sequence). CDR3 bases: TGTGCCAGCAGCTTCGGACTAGCAGGCTCCTACGAGCAGTACTTC. Protein sequence: CASSFGLAGSYEQYF.

The rearrangement uses TRBV29-1 and TRBJ2-5, with 7 bases that match TRBD2. Germline V gene lookup returns CDR1 SQVTM and CDR2 ANQGSEA. Germline trimming cut 4 bases from V and 1 base from J; bases unmatched to any gene: 9. The CDR3 has 15 residues. CDR3 in amino acids: CSVVIAGDSQETQYF. DNA for the CDR3: TGCAGCGTTGTCATTGCGGGGGACTCCCAAGAGACCCAGTACTTC.

The chain carries TRBV29-1 and TRBJ2-5, with TRBD2 identical over 8 bases. CDR1 is SQVTM and CDR2 is ANQGSEA in the germline V gene. The CDR3 is 15 residues long. Trimming at V came to 4 bases and at J to 5 bases, leaving 12 bases not matched to a gene. The CDR3 reads CSVVSLAGVAETQYF. CDR3 DNA sequence: TGCAGCGTTGTTAGTCTAGCGGGTGTGGCGGAGACCCAGTACTTC.

The rearrangement joins TRBV19 to TRBJ1-1, with TRBD1 identical over 8 bases. The CDR3 extends over 14 amino acids. Germline CDR1 and CDR2: LNHDA and SQIVND (reference sequence). Unmatched junction bases numbered 6, after V lost 4 bases and J lost 5 bases. This CDR3 reads CASSTGTGRTEAFF. CDR3 DNA sequence: TGTGCCAGTAGTACTGGGACAGGAAGGACTGAAGCTTTCTTT.

J is TRBJ1-5 and V is TRBV28, with 10 positions matching TRBD1. The trim removed 3 bases at V and 4 bases at J, leaving 6 bases unmatched. Germline V gene data show CDR1 as MDHEN and CDR2 as SYDVKM. The CDR3 runs 16 residues. As DNA, the CDR3 is TGTGCCAGCAGTTTGGGACAGGGGTTTTCAAATCAGCCCCAGCATTTT. As protein: CASSLGQGFSNQPQHF.

The V call is TRBV10-3, the J call TRBJ2-1, with 11 bases that match TRBD2. This CDR3 is 17 amino acids long. Germline V gene sequence: CDR1 ENHRY, CDR2 SYGVKD. J gave up 0 bases and V 4 bases, and 5 bases lay outside the gene matches. The CDR3 loop is CAISGPGTSGSYNEQFF. The CDR3, as DNA: TGTGCCATCAGTGGGCCGGGGACTAGCGGCTCCTACAATGAGCAGTTCTTC.

Regarding this clone: Mismatch with germline at one junction end may stem from a read error. The chain joins TRBV7-7 to TRBJ2-3, with TRBD2 identical over 7 bases. Germline V gene lookup returns CDR1 SSHAT and CDR2 FNYEAQ (reference sequence). The CDR3 runs to 15 residues. In DNA, the CDR3 is TGTGCTAGCAGCTTAAACCTAGCGGACACAGATACGCAGTATTTT. Translated, it gives CASSLNLADTDTQYF.

This rearrangement joins TRBV5-5 to TRBJ2-5; D may be TRBD2 (5 bases). The CDR3 contains 12 residues. The germline CDR1 and CDR2 sequences are SGHKS and YYEKEE (reference sequence). V was cut by 3 bases and J by 4 bases, with 7 bases left in between. DNA for the CDR3: TGTGCCAGCAGCTCTAGCTTAGAGACCCAGTACTTC. Protein sequence: CASSSSLETQYF. The variable domain in full, with the rest retrieved from reference TRBV5-5 and TRBJ2-5, is DAGVTQSPTHLIKTRGQQVTLRCSPISGHKSVSWYQQVLGQGPQFIFQYYEKEERGRGNFPDRFSARQFPNYSSELNVNALLLGDSALYLCASSSSLETQYFGPGTRLLVL.

The chain couples TRBV7-2 to TRBJ2-7; 8 nucleotides match TRBD2. The CDR3 is 13 amino acids. Germline trimming cut 8 bases from V and 6 bases from J; bases unmatched to any gene: 9. Germline V gives CDR1 SGHTA, CDR2 FQGNSA. The CDR3 DNA reads as TGTGCCAGCGGGACGGGAGGGCCCCCCGAGCAGTACTTC. Protein: CASGTGGPPEQYF.

In its sample, this clone was seen once. The rearrangement joins TRBV25-1 to TRBJ2-3, with 11 bases matching TRBD2. V gave up 4 bases and J gave up 1 base; unmatched junction bases: 4. CDR1 is MGHDK and CDR2 is SYGVNS in the germline V gene. CDR3 length equals 16 residues. As DNA, the CDR3 is TGTGCCAGCAGTGGCGGACTAGCGGGTCGCACAGATACGCAGTATTTT. It specifies CASSGGLAGRTDTQYF. Complete variable domain (other parts from reference TRBV25-1 and TRBJ2-3): EADIYQTPRYLVIGTGKKITLECSQTMGHDKMYWYQQDPGMELHLIHYSYGVNSTEKGDLSSESTVSRIRTEHFPLTLESARPSHTSQYLCASSGGLAGRTDTQYFGPGTRLTVL.

To note about this clone: One junction end does not reproduce the germline sequence, and a read error may be involved. The chain couples TRBV7-7 to TRBJ1-4; possibly TRBD1 for D (5 bases). This CDR3 comprises 14 residues. Germline loops: CDR1 SSHAT, CDR2 FNYEAQ (reference sequence). The CDR3 sequence: CASSLRIGDEKLFF. For the CDR3, the DNA is TGTGCTAGCAGCTTGAGAATAGGGGATGAAAAACTGTTTTTT.

This sequence joins TRBV4-3 and TRBJ2-1; 7 bases match TRBD2. This CDR3 comprises 14 residues. Trimming took 4 bases from V and 3 from J; bases not matched to a gene: 3. CDR1 and CDR2 from the germline V gene are LGHNA and YSLEER. The CDR3 bases are TGCGCCAGCAGCCTAACTAGCGACTACAATGAGCAGTTCTTC. This sequence encodes CASSLTSDYNEQFF.

The chain recombines TRBV27 with TRBJ2-7; perhaps TRBD2 as D (6 bases). In germline, CDR1 is MNHEY, CDR2 SMNVEV (reference sequence). V was trimmed by 5 bases and J by 3 bases, leaving 14 bases between them. CDR3 size: 14 residues. The DNA for the CDR3 is TGTGCCAGCAGTAAACCGGGAGACATCTACGAGCAGTACTTC. As protein: CASSKPGDIYEQYF.

J is TRBJ2-3 and V is TRBV7-9, with 8 bases that match TRBD1. V dropped 5 bases and J dropped 2; count of bases not matched to a gene: 6. Per the germline V gene, CDR1 is SEHNR and CDR2 is FQNEAQ (reference sequence). The CDR3 totals 15 residues. The chain's CDR3 is CASSPGQGDTDTQYF. CDR3 DNA sequence: TGTGCCAGCAGCCCCGGACAGGGCGACACAGATACGCAGTATTTT.